Each of the 23 T cell receptor beta chains below was sequenced from the same sample in a study of T cell responses to AZD1222 COVID-19 vaccine. Data came from immunoSEQ multiplex PCR; TCRdb stores just in-frame clones and leaves some out. The table records roughly 85,000 clones, 86% of them present only once. This sample comprised peripheral blood, obtained on day 0 of AZD1222 vaccination. Receptor source: an adult in good health.

The chain has TRBV29-1 and TRBJ1-6; 9 bases match TRBD1. J was trimmed by 8 bases and V by 6 bases; bases with no gene match: 5. The CDR3 has 13 residues. Germline assignment: CDR1 SQVTM and CDR2 ANQGSEA. CDR3 DNA sequence: TGCAGCGTCGCCCGGGACAGGGATTCACCCCTCCACTTT. It codes for CSVARDRDSPLHF. The variable domain in full, completed from reference TRBV29-1 and TRBJ1-6, reads SAVISQKPSRDICQRGTSLTIQCQVDSQVTMMFWYRQQPGQSLTLIATANQGSEATYESGFVIDKFPISRPNLTFSTLTVSNMSPEDSSIYLCSVARDRDSPLHFGNGTRLTVT.

The CDR3: CASSLAGYGYTF. CDR3 nucleotides: TGTGCCAGCAGCTTAGCAGGCTACGGCTACACCTTC. This chain uses TRBV7-2 with TRBJ1-2; D remains unclear. Germline CDR1 reads SGHTA; CDR2 reads FQGNSA. V dropped 0 bases and J dropped 8 bases, with 7 bases sitting between them. The CDR3 covers 12 residues.

V gene TRBV29-1 combines with J gene TRBJ2-1; 11 bases map to TRBD2. Trimming removed 6 bases from V and 9 bases from J; junction bases left unmatched: 7. Germline V CDR1 and CDR2: SQVTM, ANQGSEA. The CDR3 sequence is 13 residues long. This chain's CDR3 is CSVLAGGHGEQFF. For the CDR3, the DNA is TGCAGCGTGTTAGCGGGAGGGCATGGTGAGCAGTTCTTC.

This clone appeared a single time. The rearrangement joins TRBV7-9 to TRBJ1-1; D remains ambiguous. Deletions cut 1 base from V and 1 base from J, with 13 bases between. This CDR3 spans 16 amino acids. Per germline, CDR1 SEHNR and CDR2 FQNEAQ (reference sequence). The CDR3 spells CASSLDDVSPNTEAFF. DNA for the CDR3: TGTGCCAGCAGCTTAGATGATGTCAGCCCGAACACTGAAGCTTTCTTT.

This chain connects TRBV14 to TRBJ2-3; 10 bases agree with TRBD1. The ends lost 1 base at V and 3 bases at J; junction bases unmatched: 4. Germline V lookup: CDR1 SGHDN, CDR2 FVKESK. The CDR3 sequence is 16 residues long. CDR3 sequence: CASSQARTGGTDTQYF. CDR3 DNA sequence: TGTGCCAGCAGCCAAGCCCGGACAGGGGGGACAGATACGCAGTATTTT.

The chain recombines TRBV18 with TRBJ1-1; a weak D match, TRBD1 (5 bases). The V gene's germline CDR1 is KGHSH and CDR2 LQKENI. CDR3 size: 13 residues. Trimming left V 4 bases short and J 1 base short, with 7 bases between. The CDR3 sequence is CASSRGTNTEAFF. CDR3 coding DNA: TGTGCCAGCTCACGGGGGACGAACACTGAAGCTTTCTTT. The full variable domain, its missing parts supplied by reference TRBV18 and TRBJ1-1, is NAGVMQNPRHLVRRRGQEARLRCSPMKGHSHVYWYRQLPEEGLKFMVYLQKENIIDESGMPKERFSAEFPKEGPSILRIQQVVRGDSAAYFCASSRGTNTEAFFGQGTRLTVV.

V usage is TRBV9 and J usage is TRBJ2-5; the match to TRBD2 covers 10 bases. The germline V gene has CDR1 SGDLS and CDR2 YYNGEE. The trim removed 0 bases at V and 1 base at J, leaving 6 bases unmatched. CDR3 length equals 17 residues. The CDR3 DNA is TGTGCCAGCAGCGTAGGAGGAGCGGGGGGGCCCCAAGAGACCCAGTACTTC. Protein: CASSVGGAGGPQETQYF.

This sequence joins TRBV28 and TRBJ1-4; no clear D gene. V lost 7 bases and J 3 bases, leaving 12 bases between the germline ends. Germline loops: CDR1 MDHEN, CDR2 SYDVKM. The length of the CDR3 is 14 residues. The CDR3 protein is CASIPTAANEKLFF. CDR3 bases: TGTGCCAGCATCCCCACTGCAGCTAATGAAAAACTGTTTTTT. Based on the CDR3 plus reference TRBV28 and TRBJ1-4, the full variable domain is DVKVTQSSRYLVKRTGEKVFLECVQDMDHENMFWYRQDPGLGLRLIYFSYDVKMKEKGDIPEGYSVSREKKERFSLILESASTNQTSMYLCASIPTAANEKLFFGSGTQLSVL.

The V gene is TRBV5-3, the J gene TRBJ1-1, with a possible D match to TRBD1 (6 bases). TRBV5-3 is marked as an open reading frame, function uncertain. V was trimmed by 5 bases and J by 1 base, leaving 12 bases between them. The CDR3 extends over 14 amino acids. CDR3 DNA: TGTGCCAGAAGAACCGGGACAAAGAACACTGAAGCTTTCTTT. The encoded protein is CARRTGTKNTEAFF.

This chain connects TRBV19 to TRBJ1-2, with 10 bases lining up with TRBD1. The CDR3 runs 14 residues. With 4 bases clipped from V and 6 bases from J, the junction kept 5 bases outside the gene matches. Germline V gene data show CDR1 as LNHDA and CDR2 as SQIVND (reference sequence). CDR3 DNA: TGTGCCAGTAGTAAAACCGGGACAGGGGATGGCTACACCTTC. This codes for CASSKTGTGDGYTF.

In nucleotides, the CDR3 is TGTGCCATCAACAGGGGTAACTATGGCTACACCTTC. Protein product: CAINRGNYGYTF. The chain links TRBV10-3 to TRBJ1-2, with 7 nucleotides matching TRBD1. The CDR3 totals 12 residues. In germline, CDR1 is ENHRY, CDR2 SYGVKD. Trimming cost V 7 bases and J 1 base; bases outside gene matches: 0.

The gene calls are TRBV19 and TRBJ2-1; 7 bases line up with TRBD1. Germline V gene sequence: CDR1 LNHDA, CDR2 SQIVND (reference sequence). The CDR3 is 13 residues long. The trim removed 4 bases at V and 6 bases at J, leaving 3 bases unmatched. CDR3 residues: CASSTDRVNEQFF. Written as DNA, the CDR3 is TGTGCCAGTAGTACAGACAGGGTCAATGAGCAGTTCTTC.

The rearrangement uses TRBV6-2 or TRBV6-3 and TRBJ2-1; 12 nucleotides match TRBD2. This CDR3 has 16 residues. Per germline, CDR1 MNHEY and CDR2 SVGEGT. V gave up 2 bases and J gave up 5 bases; unmatched junction bases: 4. As DNA, the CDR3 is TGTGCCAGCAGTTACCGGGGACTAGCGGGTAACAATGAGCAGTTCTTC. Its protein product is CASSYRGLAGNNEQFF.

Here the CDR3 reads CASSRSGGGSDTQYF. As DNA, the CDR3 is TGTGCCAGCTCACGATCCGGCGGGGGGTCAGATACGCAGTATTTT. The rearrangement links TRBV18 to TRBJ2-3; 8 bases are a match to TRBD2. Germline V gives CDR1 KGHSH, CDR2 LQKENI. CDR3 length: 15 residues. The trim removed 4 bases at V and 4 bases at J, leaving 7 bases unmatched. The full variable domain, in which reference TRBV18 and TRBJ2-3 provide the parts outside the CDR3, is NAGVMQNPRHLVRRRGQEARLRCSPMKGHSHVYWYRQLPEEGLKFMVYLQKENIIDESGMPKERFSAEFPKEGPSILRIQQVVRGDSAAYFCASSRSGGGSDTQYFGPGTRLTVL.

Details on this clone: Other nucleotide sequences in the sample specify the same CDR3. This rearrangement joins TRBV28 to TRBJ1-6; a weak D match, TRBD1 (6 bases). V lost 4 bases, J lost 3 bases, and 16 bases lay in between. This CDR3 has 17 residues. Germline lookup yields CDR1 MDHEN and CDR2 SYDVKM. The CDR3, as DNA: TGTGCCAGCAGTTCCCCGGGGGGGCGTAACTATAATTCACCCCTCCACTTT. As protein: CASSSPGGRNYNSPLHF.

This chain uses TRBV5-1 with TRBJ1-4; D gene ambiguous. V lost 0 bases and J 0 bases, leaving 6 bases between the germline ends. CDR3 length: 15 residues. CDR1 is SGHRS and CDR2 is YFSETQ in the germline V gene. CDR3 sequence (DNA): TGCGCCAGCAGCTTGGGCCTTGCAACTAATGAAAAACTGTTTTTT. Amino acid sequence: CASSLGLATNEKLFF.

The CDR3 DNA sequence: TGTGCCAGTAGTATGGCGGGGCCGAACACTGAAGCTTTCTTT. Its protein is CASSMAGPNTEAFF. The chain uses TRBV19 and TRBJ1-1, with D perhaps TRBD1 (5 bases). Germline V gene sequence: CDR1 LNHDA, CDR2 SQIVND (reference sequence). V shed 3 bases and J shed 1 base, with 9 bases lying between them. The CDR3 length is 14 residues. Complete variable domain (other parts from reference TRBV19 and TRBJ1-1): DGGITQSPKYLFRKEGQNVTLSCEQNLNHDAMYWYRQDPGQGLRLIYYSQIVNDFQKGDIAEGYSVSREKKESFPLTVTSAQKNPTAFYLCASSMAGPNTEAFFGQGTRLTVV.

The chain is built from TRBV7-8 and TRBJ1-1; tentatively, D is TRBD1 (5 bases). The length of the CDR3 is 15 residues. V was clipped by 5 bases and J by 0 bases, with 13 bases between them. Germline CDR1 and CDR2: SGHVS and FQNEAQ. The CDR3 nucleotides are TGTGCCAGCAGCCTAAAAAGACAGCTGAACACTGAAGCTTTCTTT. It yields the protein CASSLKRQLNTEAFF.

V usage is TRBV28 and J usage is TRBJ2-7, with 14 bases aligning to TRBD2. The length of the CDR3 is 15 residues. Germline loops: CDR1 MDHEN, CDR2 SYDVKM. Trimming removed 6 bases from V and 3 bases from J; junction bases left unmatched: 4. CDR3 region: CASSPGLAGDYEQYF. CDR3 DNA: TGTGCCAGCAGCCCGGGACTAGCGGGAGACTACGAGCAGTACTTC.

The chain uses TRBV6-6 and TRBJ2-1; a weak D match, TRBD1 (6 bases). V shed 5 bases and J shed 4 bases, with 9 bases lying between them. CDR1 MNHNY and CDR2 SVGAGI come from the germline V gene (reference sequence). The CDR3 consists of 13 residues. The CDR3 here is CASSGQPYNEQFF. The DNA of the CDR3 is TGTGCCAGCAGTGGACAGCCTTACAATGAGCAGTTCTTC.

This rearrangement joins TRBV6-5 to TRBJ1-2; 10 bases fit TRBD1. Trimming at V came to 6 bases and at J to 2 bases, leaving 3 bases not matched to a gene. Germline CDR1 and CDR2: MNHEY and SVGAGI. This CDR3 has 14 amino acids. CDR3 amino acids: CASSPTGGNYGYTF. The CDR3 DNA is TGTGCCAGCAGCCCGACAGGGGGCAACTATGGCTACACCTTC.

This rearrangement joins TRBV28 to TRBJ1-2; tentatively, D is TRBD1 (5 bases). With 0 bases removed from V and 7 bases from J, the gap between germline ends came to 12 bases. Per the germline V gene, CDR1 is MDHEN and CDR2 is SYDVKM. The CDR3 loop spans 14 amino acids. The CDR3 DNA follows: TGTGCCAGCAGTTTATGGGTCCAGGGAGGTGGCTACACCTTC. Protein sequence: CASSLWVQGGGYTF.

The table lists this clone with a count of one. The chain has TRBV19 and TRBJ2-5; 8 nucleotides line up with TRBD2. J lost 2 bases, V lost 6 bases, and 8 bases had no gene match. The CDR3 is 15 residues long. Germline values: CDR1 LNHDA, CDR2 SQIVND (reference sequence). The CDR3 spells CASRSGGARQETQYF. CDR3 sequence (DNA): TGTGCCAGTAGATCCGGGGGGGCGCGGCAAGAGACCCAGTACTTC.